These 10 T cell receptor beta chains originate from one sample sequenced in a study of Graves' ophthalmopathy and Graves' hyperthyroidism. The authors amplified TCR beta CDR3 regions, and they did so from RNA transcripts for repertoire sequencing. In the first round, RT-PCR was carried out with HTBI primers, and a multiplex PCR formed the second round. Each CDR3 protein is one row after TCRdb ran MiXCR on the multiplex PCR reads. The sample has about 220,000 distinct CDR3 sequences; around a fifth are singletons. Input material: peripheral blood. These receptors were obtained from a woman between 45 and 60 years old with Graves' ophthalmopathy.

The V and J genes are TRBV7-6 and TRBJ1-3; D is unresolved. The CDR3 runs 15 residues. Per germline, CDR1 SGHVS and CDR2 FNYEAQ. V was pared by 0 bases and J by 1 base, with 7 bases between. CDR3 DNA: TGTGCCAGCAGCTTAGCGGGAGCTTCTGGAAACACCATATATTTT. Its translation: CASSLAGASGNTIYF.

This clonotype was detected many times. This chain connects TRBV2 to TRBJ2-7; D gene uncertain. Germline CDR1 is SNHLY and CDR2 is FYNNEI. Trimming removed 3 bases from V and 2 bases from J, with 8 bases in between. This CDR3 has 13 amino acids. The DNA for the CDR3 is TGTGCCAGCAGTGAGCAGGTCCCCTACGAGCAGTACTTC. This codes for CASSEQVPYEQYF.

This chain joins TRBV24-1 and TRBJ2-4, with TRBD2 identical over 10 bases. This CDR3 has 17 residues. V dropped 4 bases and J dropped 0; count of bases not matched to a gene: 5. Germline V gene lookup returns CDR1 KGHDR and CDR2 SFDVKD. The CDR3 protein is CATSEWTSGTAKNIQYF. The CDR3 DNA sequence: TGTGCCACCAGTGAGTGGACTAGCGGAACAGCCAAAAACATTCAGTACTTC.

This clonotype occurred once. V usage is TRBV27 and J usage is TRBJ1-5; D is perhaps TRBD1 (5 bases). CDR3 length: 15 amino acids. With 0 bases removed from V and 7 bases from J, the gap between germline ends came to 13 bases. CDR1 MNHEY and CDR2 SMNVEV come from the germline V gene (reference sequence). In DNA form, the CDR3 reads TGTGCCAGCAGTTTATCAGTAACTCGGGGGCAGCCCCAGCATTTT. This translates into CASSLSVTRGQPQHF.

This clonotype was counted many times. The rearrangement joins TRBV29-1 to TRBJ1-3; possible D gene TRBD1, 5 bases. CDR3 length: 14 amino acids. CDR1 and CDR2 (germline): SQVTM, ANQGSEA. V lost 4 bases, J lost 5 bases, and 15 bases lay in between. The CDR3 coding sequence is TGCAGCGTTGCGGGACCCGGGGGTCGAAACACCATATATTTT. Translated: CSVAGPGGRNTIYF. Filled out from reference TRBV29-1 and TRBJ1-3, the complete variable domain reads SAVISQKPSRDICQRGTSLTIQCQVDSQVTMMFWYRQQPGQSLTLIATANQGSEATYESGFVIDKFPISRPNLTFSTLTVSNMSPEDSSIYLCSVAGPGGRNTIYFGEGSWLTVV.

To note about this clonotype: This may be a read error: a much more frequent sequence differs by one nucleotide. V and J are TRBV6-1 and TRBJ1-1, with a tentative D call TRBD1 (6 bases). CDR1 MNHNS and CDR2 SASEGT come from the germline V gene. The CDR3 runs 13 residues. V gave up 3 bases and J gave up 4 bases, with 9 bases separating them. Written as DNA, the CDR3 is TGTGCCAGCAGTGAGGACAGAGGCACTGAAGCTTTCTTT. Residues: CASSEDRGTEAFF.

The chain has TRBV7-9 and TRBJ2-7; D is unclear. Per the germline V gene, CDR1 is SEHNR and CDR2 is FQNEAQ (reference sequence). The length of the CDR3 is 12 residues. V was clipped by 2 bases and J by 7 bases, with 9 bases between them. The CDR3 DNA reads TGTGCCAGCAGCTTATTCGCGCGGGAGCAGTACTTC. Residues: CASSLFAREQYF. The whole variable domain, remainder taken from reference TRBV7-9 and TRBJ2-7, is DTGVSQNPRHKITKRGQNVTFRCDPISEHNRLYWYRQTLGQGPEFLTYFQNEAQLEKSRLLSDRFSAERPKGSFSTLEIQRTEQGDSAMYLCASSLFAREQYFGPGTRLTVT.

The chain links TRBV30 to TRBJ2-5; tentatively, D is TRBD1 (5 bases). The germline CDR1 and CDR2 sequences are GTSNPN and SVGIG (reference sequence). CDR3 size: 15 residues. V was pared by 0 bases and J by 0 bases, with 11 bases between. The CDR3 DNA sequence: TGTGCCTGGAGTGTAGACAGACATTACCAAGAGACCCAGTACTTC. This gives the protein CAWSVDRHYQETQYF. Full variable domain (missing parts from reference TRBV30 and TRBJ2-5): SQTIHQWPATLVQPVGSPLSLECTVEGTSNPNLYWYRQAAGRGLQLLFYSVGIGQISSEVPQNLSASRPQDRQFILSSKKLLLSDSGFYLCAWSVDRHYQETQYFGPGTRLLVL.

This clonotype has just a few counts. One end of the junction fails to match germline, which may point to a read error. The chain is built from TRBV6-1 and TRBJ2-7; the match to TRBD2 covers 9 bases. The germline V gene has CDR1 MNHNS and CDR2 SASEGT. The CDR3 has 14 residues. The CDR3 protein is CASSAETSGYEQSF. The CDR3 coding sequence is TGTGCCAGCAGTGCCGAGACTAGCGGCTACGAGCAGTCCTTC.

This clonotype was detected ten times or more. CDR3 sequence: CASSFGTENSPLHF. DNA of the CDR3: TGTGCCAGCAGTTTTGGGACAGAAAATTCACCCCTCCACTTT. V gene TRBV27 combines with J gene TRBJ1-6, with 7 bases aligning to TRBD1. The CDR3 totals 14 residues. Germline CDR1 is MNHEY and CDR2 is SMNVEV (reference sequence). V trimming: 3 bases; J trimming: 7 bases; junction bases outside the gene matches: 3.